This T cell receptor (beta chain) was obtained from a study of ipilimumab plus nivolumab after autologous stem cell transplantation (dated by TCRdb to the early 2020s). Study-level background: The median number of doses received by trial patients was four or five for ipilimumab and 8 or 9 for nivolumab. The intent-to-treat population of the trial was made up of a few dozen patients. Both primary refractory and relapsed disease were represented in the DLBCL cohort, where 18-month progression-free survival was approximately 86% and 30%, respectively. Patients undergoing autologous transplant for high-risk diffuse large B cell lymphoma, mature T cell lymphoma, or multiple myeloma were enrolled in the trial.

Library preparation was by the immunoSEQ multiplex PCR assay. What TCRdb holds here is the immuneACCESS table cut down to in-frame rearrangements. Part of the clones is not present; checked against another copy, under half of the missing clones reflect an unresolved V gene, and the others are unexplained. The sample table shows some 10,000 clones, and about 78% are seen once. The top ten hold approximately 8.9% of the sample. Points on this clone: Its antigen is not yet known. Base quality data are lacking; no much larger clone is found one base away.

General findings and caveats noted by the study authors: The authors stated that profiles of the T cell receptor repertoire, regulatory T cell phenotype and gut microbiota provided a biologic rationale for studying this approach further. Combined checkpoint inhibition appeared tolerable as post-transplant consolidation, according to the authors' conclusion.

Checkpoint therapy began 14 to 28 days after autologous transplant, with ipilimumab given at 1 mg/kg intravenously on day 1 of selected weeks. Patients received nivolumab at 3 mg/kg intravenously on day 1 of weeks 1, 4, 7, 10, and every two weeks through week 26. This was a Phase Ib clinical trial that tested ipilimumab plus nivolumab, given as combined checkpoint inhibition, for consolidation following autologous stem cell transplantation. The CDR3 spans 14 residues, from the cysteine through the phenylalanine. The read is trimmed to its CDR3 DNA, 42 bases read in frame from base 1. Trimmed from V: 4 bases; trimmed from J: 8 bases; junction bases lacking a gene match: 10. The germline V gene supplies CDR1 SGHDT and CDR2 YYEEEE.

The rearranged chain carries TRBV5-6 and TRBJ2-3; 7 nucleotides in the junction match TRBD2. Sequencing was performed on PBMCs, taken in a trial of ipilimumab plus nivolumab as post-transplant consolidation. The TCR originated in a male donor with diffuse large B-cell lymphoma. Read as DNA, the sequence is TGTGCCAGCAGCCCCCGGACTGGGGAGGGTACGCAGTATTTT. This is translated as CASSPRTGEGTQYF.